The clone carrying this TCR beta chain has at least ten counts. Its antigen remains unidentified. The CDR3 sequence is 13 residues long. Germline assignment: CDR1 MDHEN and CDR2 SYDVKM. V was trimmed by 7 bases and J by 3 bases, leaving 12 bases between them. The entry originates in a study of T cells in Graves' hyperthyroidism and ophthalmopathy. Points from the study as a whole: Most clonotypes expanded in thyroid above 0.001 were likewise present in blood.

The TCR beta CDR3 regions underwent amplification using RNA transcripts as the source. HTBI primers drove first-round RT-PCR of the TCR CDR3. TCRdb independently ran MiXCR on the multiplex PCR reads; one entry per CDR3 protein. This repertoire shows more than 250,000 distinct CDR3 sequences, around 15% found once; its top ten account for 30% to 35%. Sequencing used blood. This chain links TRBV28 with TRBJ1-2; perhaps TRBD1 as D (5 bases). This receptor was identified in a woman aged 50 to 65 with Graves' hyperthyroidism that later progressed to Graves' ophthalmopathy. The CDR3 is CASTPGPHYGYTF. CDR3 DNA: TGTGCCAGCACCCCAGGGCCCCACTATGGCTACACCTTC.